This passage covers 15 T cell receptor beta chains from one sample sequenced in a study of blood T cell repertoires in COVID-19 (dated by TCRdb to about 2020). Receptors were amplified or captured by the immunoSEQ multiplex PCR assay. TCRdb retrieved this table from immuneACCESS and kept in-frame rearrangements only. Not all clones are present; in checked studies, unresolved V genes account for under half, and no reason is known for the remainder. The sample table contains about 170,000 clones; only one count was recorded for approximately 85% of them. The ten largest clonotypes hold 2.5% to 3% of the sample. Sequencing was done on a sample of peripheral blood. The source is a woman of 80 years or more with COVID-19, enrolled during active disease.

CDR3 nucleotide sequence: TGCAGTGCTAGTCTTCTAGCGGGCCCTTCGGCTTACAATGAGCAGTTCTTC. It translates to CSASLLAGPSAYNEQFF. J is TRBJ2-1 and V is TRBV20-1; 8 bases agree with TRBD2. Germline CDR1 reads DFQATT; CDR2 reads SNEGSKA (reference sequence). CDR3 length equals 17 residues. V lost 3 bases to trimming and J lost 4 bases; unmatched junction nucleotides: 14.

This chain joins TRBV9 and TRBJ1-1; D not certain. Germline loops: CDR1 SGDLS, CDR2 YYNGEE. Trimming removed 1 base from V and 7 bases from J, with 14 bases in between. This CDR3 contains 14 residues. The CDR3 DNA reads TGTGCCAGCAGCGTAAATGGGAGATGGGGTGAAGCTTTCTTT. Residues: CASSVNGRWGEAFF. The variable domain in full, with the rest retrieved from reference TRBV9 and TRBJ1-1, is DSGVTQTPKHLITATGQRVTLRCSPRSGDLSVYWYQQSLDQGLQFLIQYYNGEERAKGNILERFSAQQFPDLHSELNLSSLELGDSALYFCASSVNGRWGEAFFGQGTRLTVV.

The chain combines TRBV6-4 with TRBJ1-6; TRBD1 matches 9 bases. The V segment lost 3 bases and the J segment 7 bases; nucleotides outside the gene matches: 4. CDR3 length: 15 amino acids. Germline lookup yields CDR1 MRHNA and CDR2 SNTAGT. DNA for the CDR3: TGTGCCAGCAGTGAGGGGACAGGGAAAAATTCACCCCTCCACTTT. It encodes CASSEGTGKNSPLHF.

The V and J genes are TRBV12-5 and TRBJ2-1, with D unresolved. The V gene's germline CDR1 is LGHNT and CDR2 FRNRAP. CDR3 length: 13 amino acids. V lost 0 bases to trimming and J lost 15 bases, with 15 bases between them. CDR3 in amino acids: CASGLVRSRRVFF. CDR3 coding DNA: TGTGCTAGTGGTTTGGTACGGAGCCGCCGGGTGTTCTTC.

This clone has more than one count but fewer than ten. This rearrangement joins TRBV9 to TRBJ2-5, with a possible D match to TRBD2 (6 bases). Trimming took off 0 bases at V and 5 bases at J, with 14 bases between the two ends. The CDR3 sequence is 15 residues long. Germline values: CDR1 SGDLS, CDR2 YYNGEE. Here the CDR3 reads CASSVAGRGGETQYF. The CDR3 DNA sequence: TGTGCCAGCAGCGTAGCCGGGAGAGGTGGGGAGACCCAGTACTTC.

This chain links TRBV3-1 (or the pseudogene TRBV3-2) with TRBJ2-7, with 11 bases aligning to TRBD2. Germline-derived CDR1 and CDR2 are LGHDT and YNNKEL (reference sequence). J was trimmed by 3 bases and V by 1 base; bases with no gene match: 5. This CDR3 has 16 residues. CDR3 in amino acids: CASSQATSGGRYEQYF. As DNA, the CDR3 is TGTGCCAGCAGCCAAGCAACTAGCGGGGGACGCTACGAGCAGTACTTC.

The CDR3, as DNA: TGTGCCAGCAGCAAGGGACTAGCGGGCAACTCCTACGAGCAGTACTTC. Amino acids: CASSKGLAGNSYEQYF. V and J are TRBV7-9 and TRBJ2-7; TRBD2 aligns across 12 bases. Trimming cost V 5 bases and J 0 bases; bases outside gene matches: 5. CDR1 and CDR2 (germline): SEHNR, FQNEAQ (reference sequence). The CDR3 extends over 16 amino acids. The full variable domain, its missing parts supplied by reference TRBV7-9 and TRBJ2-7, is DTGVSQNPRHKITKRGQNVTFRCDPISEHNRLYWYRQTLGQGPEFLTYFQNEAQLEKSRLLSDRFSAERPKGSFSTLEIQRTEQGDSAMYLCASSKGLAGNSYEQYFGPGTRLTVT.

The CDR3 DNA follows: TGTGCCAGCAGTGAAGCCCCAGGGGGCCCTATATTCGGCTATGGCTACACCTTC. Protein sequence: CASSEAPGGPIFGYGYTF. The chain combines TRBV2 with TRBJ1-2; 8 bases map to TRBD1. V shed 0 bases and J 4 bases; nucleotides not matched to a gene: 13. Looked up from germline, CDR1 is SNHLY and CDR2 is FYNNEI. The CDR3 has 18 amino acids.

This clone has just one count. The chain combines TRBV13 with TRBJ2-1; 16 nucleotides agree with TRBD2. Germline-derived CDR1 and CDR2 are PRHDT and FYEKMQ (reference sequence). The CDR3 consists of 17 residues. J was trimmed by 11 bases and V by 4 bases; bases with no gene match: 11. The CDR3 region is CASSSFIRGLAGGQQFF. The CDR3 DNA reads TGTGCCAGCAGCTCCTTCATCCGGGGACTAGCGGGGGGGCAGCAGTTCTTC.

In its sample, this clone was seen once. The J gene is TRBJ1-6, the V gene TRBV7-9; TRBD1 is a possible D gene (5 bases). The germline CDR1 and CDR2 sequences are SEHNR and FQNEAQ (reference sequence). Trimming removed 3 bases from V and 5 bases from J, with 17 bases in between. The CDR3 contains 17 residues. CDR3 sequence reads: CASSLGRASKDNSPLHF. The CDR3 nucleotides read TGTGCCAGCAGCTTGGGCAGGGCTTCCAAGGATAATTCACCCCTCCACTTT.

The chain carries TRBV10-3 and TRBJ2-7; 8 bases fit TRBD1. Germline V gene sequence: CDR1 ENHRY, CDR2 SYGVKD. J lost 4 bases, V lost 9 bases, and 11 bases had no gene match. This CDR3 is built from 14 residues. CDR3: CAIKGVQGAYEQYF. Written as DNA, the CDR3 is TGTGCCATTAAAGGGGTCCAGGGGGCTTACGAGCAGTACTTC.

The chain uses TRBV24-1 and TRBJ2-1; 7 nucleotides agree with TRBD1. The CDR3 loop spans 13 amino acids. The germline V gene has CDR1 KGHDR and CDR2 SFDVKD. The ends lost 7 bases at V and 10 bases at J; junction bases unmatched: 9. CDR3 residues: CATREDRALEQFF. CDR3 bases: TGTGCCACCAGGGAAGACAGGGCCCTGGAGCAGTTCTTC.

The chain has TRBV2 and TRBJ1-5; the D gene is possibly TRBD1 (6 bases). The CDR3 spans 14 residues. Germline CDR1 and CDR2: SNHLY and FYNNEI. The V end lost 6 bases, the J end lost 4 bases, and 13 bases lay between the germline ends. The CDR3 loop is CASSRDNWNQPQHF. The CDR3 DNA reads TGTGCCAGCAGCCGGGACAACTGGAATCAGCCCCAGCATTTT.

The V and J genes are TRBV6-2 or TRBV6-3 and TRBJ1-2; the D gene is possibly TRBD1 (6 bases). The V and J ends lost 4 bases and 8 bases respectively, with 11 bases between them. The CDR3 sequence is 12 residues long. CDR1 and CDR2 from the germline V gene are MNHEY and SVGEGT. The CDR3 nucleotides are TGTGCCAGCAGTTCGGACAGCTTGGGCTACACCTTC. Its protein is CASSSDSLGYTF.

This sequence joins TRBV4-3 and TRBJ2-7, with TRBD2 as a possible D gene (6 bases). Trimming removed 1 base from V and 6 bases from J, with 13 bases in between. Per germline, CDR1 LGHNA and CDR2 YSLEER. The CDR3 runs 14 residues. The CDR3, as DNA: TGCGCCAGCAGCCAAGTTCTGGGGCGGGGCGAGCAGTACTTC. Protein product: CASSQVLGRGEQYF.